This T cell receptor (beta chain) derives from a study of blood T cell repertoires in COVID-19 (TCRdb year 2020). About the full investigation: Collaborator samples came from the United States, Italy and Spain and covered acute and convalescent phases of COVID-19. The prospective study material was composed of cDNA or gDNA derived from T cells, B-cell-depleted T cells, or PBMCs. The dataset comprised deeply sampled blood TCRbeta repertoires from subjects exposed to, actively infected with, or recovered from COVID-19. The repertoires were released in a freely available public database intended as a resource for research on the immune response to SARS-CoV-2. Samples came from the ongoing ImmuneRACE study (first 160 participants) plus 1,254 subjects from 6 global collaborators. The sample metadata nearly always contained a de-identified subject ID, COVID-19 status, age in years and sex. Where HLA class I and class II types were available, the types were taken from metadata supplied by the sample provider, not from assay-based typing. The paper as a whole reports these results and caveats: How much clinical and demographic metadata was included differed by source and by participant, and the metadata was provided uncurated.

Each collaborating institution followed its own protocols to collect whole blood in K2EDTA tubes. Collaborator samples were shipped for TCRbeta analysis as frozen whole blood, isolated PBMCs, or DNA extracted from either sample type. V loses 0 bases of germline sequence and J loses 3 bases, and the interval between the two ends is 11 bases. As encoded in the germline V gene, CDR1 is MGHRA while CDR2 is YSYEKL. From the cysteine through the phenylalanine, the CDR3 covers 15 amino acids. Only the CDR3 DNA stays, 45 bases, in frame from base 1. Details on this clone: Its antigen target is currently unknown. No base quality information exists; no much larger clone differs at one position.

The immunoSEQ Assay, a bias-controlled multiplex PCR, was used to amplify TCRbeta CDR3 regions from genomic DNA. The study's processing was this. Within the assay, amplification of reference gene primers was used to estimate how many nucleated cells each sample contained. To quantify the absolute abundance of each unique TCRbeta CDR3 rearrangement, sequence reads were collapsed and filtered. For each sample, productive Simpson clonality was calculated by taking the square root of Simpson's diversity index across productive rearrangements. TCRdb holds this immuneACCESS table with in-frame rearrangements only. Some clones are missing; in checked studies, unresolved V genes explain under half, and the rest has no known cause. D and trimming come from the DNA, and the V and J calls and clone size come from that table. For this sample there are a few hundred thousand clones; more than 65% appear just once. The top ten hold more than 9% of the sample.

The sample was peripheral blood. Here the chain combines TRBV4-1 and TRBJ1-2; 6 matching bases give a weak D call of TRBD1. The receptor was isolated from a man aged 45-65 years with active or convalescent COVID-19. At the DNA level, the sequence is TGCGCCAGCAGCCAAGATCCGACAGGCCACTATGGCTACACCTTC. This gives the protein CASSQDPTGHYGYTF.